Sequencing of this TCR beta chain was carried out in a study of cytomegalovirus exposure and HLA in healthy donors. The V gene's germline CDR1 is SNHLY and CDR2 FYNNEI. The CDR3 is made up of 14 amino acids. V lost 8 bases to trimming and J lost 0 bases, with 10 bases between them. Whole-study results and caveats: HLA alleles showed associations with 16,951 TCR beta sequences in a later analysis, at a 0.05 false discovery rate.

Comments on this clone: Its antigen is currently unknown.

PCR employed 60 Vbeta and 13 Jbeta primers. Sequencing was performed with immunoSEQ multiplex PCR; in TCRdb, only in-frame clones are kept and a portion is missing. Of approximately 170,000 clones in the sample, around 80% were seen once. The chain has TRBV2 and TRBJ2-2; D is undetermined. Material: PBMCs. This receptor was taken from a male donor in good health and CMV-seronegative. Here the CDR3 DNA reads TGTGCCAGCGGGTCCAGGACGAACACCGGGGAGCTGTTTTTT. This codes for CASGSRTNTGELFF.